The 2 T cell receptor beta chains given below trace back to one sample, sequenced in a study of cytomegalovirus exposure and HLA in healthy donors (dated 2017 in TCRdb). The method behind the library was the immunoSEQ multiplex PCR assay. The multiplex PCR relied on a mix of 60 forward primers for TCR Vbeta segments and 13 reverse primers for TCR Jbeta segments. In TCRdb, the immuneACCESS table is reduced to in-frame sequences with V and J assigned. These tables do not hold every clone; where another copy was compared, an unresolved V gene accounts for under half, and the others remain unexplained. The sample table records 120,000 or so clones; about 83% of these occur just once. About 3.5% of the sample goes to the ten largest clones. Sequenced input: PBMCs. All receptors derive from a young man in good health and CMV-seronegative.

This clone showed up just a few times. The chain carries TRBV19 and TRBJ1-2, with TRBD1 identical over 10 bases. The V and J ends lost 7 bases and 4 bases, in that order; junction bases with no gene match: 6. CDR3 length: 14 amino acids. Germline values: CDR1 LNHDA, CDR2 SQIVND (reference sequence). CDR3 residues: CASIGQGDPYGYTF. Written as DNA, the CDR3 is TGTGCCAGTATCGGACAGGGGGACCCCTATGGCTACACCTTC.

This sequence joins TRBV29-1 and TRBJ2-7; a possible D gene is TRBD1 (6 bases). Trimming pared 6 bases from V and 4 bases from J, leaving 16 bases between. This CDR3 is built from 13 residues. Germline V CDR1 and CDR2: SQVTM, ANQGSEA. The CDR3: CSVERQAGYEQYF. The CDR3 nucleotides read TGCAGCGTCGAACGACAGGCCGGTTACGAGCAGTACTTC.